The 4 T cell receptor beta chains reported below all come from one sample, sequenced in a study of post-analysis software for immune sequencing data (dated by TCRdb to 2013 to 2016). The investigation overall reported the following: Significantly higher frequencies in patients than in controls were found for roughly 5 TRBV segments, including TRBV5-6, TRBV5-1 and TRBV20-1.

The protocol used for the library was PCR. The reads were generated on an Illumina HiSeq 2500. To reduce PCR and sequencing biases, unique molecular identifiers were built into the TCR beta cDNA libraries. Clones were called with MiXCR by TCRdb after fastp trimmed the public reads at Q25, and only in-frame beta chains were retained. Rows are unified per CDR3 protein, each entry keeping the most common DNA and genes. This sample lists roughly 870,000 distinct CDR3 sequences; roughly 50% were detected once. The top ten constitute 4.6% of the sample. Their antigen targets remain unknown. Source material: blood. The receptors here all came from a girl under 18 with multiple sclerosis.

The chain uses TRBV29-1 and TRBJ1-2; 10 bases agree with TRBD1. V lost 0 bases to trimming and J lost 4 bases; unmatched junction nucleotides: 8. Germline V gene lookup returns CDR1 SQVTM and CDR2 ANQGSEA. The CDR3 length is 16 residues. The CDR3, as DNA: TGCAGCGTTGAAGACCGCTCGTGGACAGGGGGCTATGGCTACACCTTC. Protein product: CSVEDRSWTGGYGYTF.

This clonotype turned up a few times. The rearrangement uses TRBV12-3 or TRBV12-4 and TRBJ2-5; D unclear. The J call could be wrong; TRBJ2-7 is a better fit for the DNA end. This CDR3 region has 14 residues. The CDR3 region is CASSTFSGVREQYF. CDR3 DNA sequence: TGTGCCAGCAGCACCTTTTCTGGGGTTCGCGAGCAGTACTTC.

The rearrangement links TRBV2 to TRBJ2-1; 7 bases agree with TRBD1. This CDR3 contains 18 residues. Trimming at V came to 4 bases and at J to 6 bases, leaving 18 bases not matched to a gene. Germline CDR1 is SNHLY and CDR2 is FYNNEI. CDR3 sequence reads: CASSVRQGRTVGPNEQFF. DNA of the CDR3: TGTGCCAGCAGTGTACGACAGGGACGTACAGTGGGCCCCAATGAGCAGTTCTTC.

The chain carries TRBV5-1 and TRBJ2-1; D remains unclear. Trimming took 4 bases from V and 6 from J, leaving 14 bases between them. The CDR3 spans 14 residues. Germline values: CDR1 SGHRS, CDR2 YFSETQ. CDR3 nucleotide sequence: TGCGCCAGCAGCCCCGGGCAGGCGGTCAATGAGCAGTTCTTC. Translated, it gives CASSPGQAVNEQFF.